This T cell receptor (beta chain) was sequenced during a study of identical twins. TCRdb called the 5' RACE reads again in MiXCR, with one record for every CDR3 protein. The sample records hundreds of thousands of distinct CDR3 sequences, roughly 6.2% being singletons. The germline V gene encodes CDR1 SGHKS and CDR2 YYEKEE (reference sequence). V was cut by 4 bases and J by 5 bases, with 11 bases left in between. The CDR3 sequence is 13 residues long. This clonotype showed up many times. Sequencing was carried out using naive T cells sorted from blood. This TCR was sampled from a man aged 18-30 years in good health. The chain combines TRBV5-5 with TRBJ2-3, with D hard to call. The CDR3, as DNA: TGTGCCAGCAGCCCCGGATTGGGAGATACGCAGTATTTT. This sequence encodes CASSPGLGDTQYF.